Listed here are 4 T cell receptor beta chains from one sample, sequenced in a study of T-cell reconstitution after alpha-beta-depleted transplantation in children. Preparation of the TCRbeta library used unique molecular identifiers. Each CDR3 protein gets one entry after TCRdb re-called the PCR reads with MiXCR. The profile covers 150,000 to 200,000 distinct CDR3 sequences, with more than 9.5% appearing a single time and less than 15% taken by the ten largest. Sequences were derived from PBMCs, sampled before TCRalphabeta/CD19-depleted stem cell transplant. The source of these receptors is a boy under 10 years old with acute myeloid leukemia, due to receive a stem cell transplant.

This clonotype was recorded many times. The J gene is TRBJ1-6, the V gene TRBV5-1, with TRBD1 matching 11 bases. The CDR3 length is 15 residues. J gave up 8 bases and V 1 base, and 2 bases lay outside the gene matches. CDR1 is SGHRS, CDR2 YFSETQ, per germline. The CDR3 nucleotides are TGCGCCAGCAGCTTGTCGGGACAGGGGGATTCACCCCTCCACTTT. Its protein is CASSLSGQGDSPLHF.

This clonotype has at least ten counts. The chain links TRBV20-1 to TRBJ2-5, with TRBD1 matching 8 bases. The CDR3 length is 15 residues. CDR1 is DFQATT and CDR2 is SNEGSKA in the germline V gene (reference sequence). The V gene end was trimmed by 5 bases and the J gene end by 0 bases; junction bases not matched to a gene: 8. In nucleotides, the CDR3 is TGCAGTGCTCCGGACAGGGACTGGTACCAAGAGACCCAGTACTTC. This gives the protein CSAPDRDWYQETQYF.

This clonotype was counted ten times or more. The chain has TRBV11-1 and TRBJ2-3, with 7 bases fitting TRBD2. J lost 0 bases, V lost 5 bases, and 11 bases had no gene match. There are 17 residues in the CDR3. Germline CDR1 reads SGHAT; CDR2 reads FQDESV (reference sequence). CDR3 region: CASSQILTSASTDTQYF. The CDR3 DNA sequence: TGTGCCAGCAGCCAAATACTCACTAGCGCCAGCACAGATACGCAGTATTTT.

This clonotype has a count of ten or more. The chain joins TRBV5-5 to TRBJ2-1; unclear D gene. CDR3 length: 17 residues. Germline values: CDR1 SGHKS, CDR2 YYEKEE (reference sequence). V was pared by 0 bases and J by 7 bases, with 20 bases between. The CDR3 here is CASSLVVGTVTANEQFF. The CDR3 DNA sequence: TGTGCCAGCAGCTTGGTTGTCGGAACGGTTACAGCTAATGAGCAGTTCTTC.